Listed below are T cell receptor beta chains from one sample, sequenced in a study of cytomegalovirus exposure and HLA in healthy donors. Method: immunoSEQ multiplex PCR; TCRdb's copy keeps in-frame clones and lacks some. The table shows approximately 170,000 clones, with roughly 85% occurring only once. Sequenced sample: PBMCs. Receptor source: a boy younger than 10 in good health and CMV-seronegative. CDR3s include the opening cysteine and the closing phenylalanine or tryptophan. D genes are given only for firm matches. Clone size, where shown, is once, few, many, or a class for clones that have expanded.

v_call: TRBV30; cdr3_length: 18; d_call: TRBD1; clone_size: -; j_call: TRBJ1-5; cdr3_aa: CAWSRTGGNLGGNQPQHF; cdr3_nt: TGTGCCTGGAGTAGGACAGGGGGCAATTTAGGGGGCAATCAGCCCCAGCATTTT
v_call: TRBV28; cdr3_length: 17; d_call: TRBD2; clone_size: -; j_call: TRBJ2-7; cdr3_aa: CASSLELSGRAGYEQYF; cdr3_nt: TGTGCCAGCAGTTTAGAGCTTAGCGGGAGGGCCGGCTACGAGCAGTACTTC
v_call: TRBV9; cdr3_length: 15; d_call: TRBD1; clone_size: once; j_call: TRBJ2-1; cdr3_aa: CASSVAGTGGNEQFF; cdr3_nt: TGTGCCAGCAGCGTAGCTGGGACAGGGGGCAATGAGCAGTTCTTC
v_call: TRBV28; cdr3_length: 13; d_call: -; clone_size: -; j_call: TRBJ1-5; cdr3_aa: CASSFLGVQPQHF; cdr3_nt: TGTGCCAGCAGCTTTCTTGGAGTTCAGCCCCAGCATTTT
v_call: TRBV18; cdr3_length: 16; d_call: -; clone_size: once; j_call: TRBJ2-1; cdr3_aa: CASSLLQVGGKDEQFF; cdr3_nt: TGTGCCAGCTCACTCCTCCAGGTGGGAGGCAAAGATGAGCAGTTCTTC
v_call: TRBV25-1; cdr3_length: 13; d_call: -; clone_size: -; j_call: TRBJ2-7; cdr3_aa: CASTDISSYEQYF; cdr3_nt: TGTGCCAGCACGGACATCAGCTCCTACGAGCAGTACTTC
v_call: TRBV28; cdr3_length: 11; d_call: -; clone_size: -; j_call: TRBJ1-3; cdr3_aa: CASSSGNTIYF; cdr3_nt: TGTGCCAGCAGCTCCGGAAACACCATATATTTT
v_call: TRBV29-1; cdr3_length: 14; d_call: TRBD1; clone_size: -; j_call: TRBJ2-1; cdr3_aa: CSVAGTGDYNEQFF; cdr3_nt: TGCAGCGTGGCCGGGACAGGGGACTACAATGAGCAGTTCTTC
v_call: TRBV27; cdr3_length: 16; d_call: -; clone_size: -; j_call: TRBJ1-6; cdr3_aa: CASSFRRGSYNSPLHF; cdr3_nt: TGTGCCAGCAGTTTTAGGCGGGGTTCCTATAATTCACCCCTCCACTTT
v_call: TRBV28; cdr3_length: 13; d_call: -; clone_size: once; j_call: TRBJ2-7; cdr3_aa: CASSLSLAYEQYF; cdr3_nt: TGTGCCAGCAGTTTATCCCTCGCCTACGAGCAGTACTTC
v_call: TRBV28; cdr3_length: 17; d_call: TRBD1; clone_size: -; j_call: TRBJ2-5; cdr3_aa: CASSTLDRGEDQETQYF; cdr3_nt: TGTGCCAGCAGTACGTTGGACAGGGGGGAAGATCAAGAGACCCAGTACTTC
v_call: TRBV4-2; cdr3_length: 16; d_call: TRBD2; clone_size: once; j_call: TRBJ2-1; cdr3_aa: CASSPEVLAGGPEQFF; cdr3_nt: TGTGCCAGCAGCCCAGAGGTCCTAGCGGGAGGCCCCGAGCAGTTCTTC
v_call: TRBV7-2; cdr3_length: 16; d_call: TRBD2; clone_size: -; j_call: TRBJ2-7; cdr3_aa: CASSLAGTSGKYEQYF; cdr3_nt: TGTGCCAGCAGCTTAGCCGGGACTAGCGGGAAGTACGAGCAGTACTTC
v_call: TRBV5-6; cdr3_length: 16; d_call: -; clone_size: -; j_call: TRBJ2-1; cdr3_aa: CASSLAGTRRTDEQFF; cdr3_nt: TGTGCCAGCAGCTTGGCCGGGACTCGGAGGACGGATGAGCAGTTCTTC
v_call: TRBV19; cdr3_length: 13; d_call: TRBD1; clone_size: -; j_call: TRBJ1-5; cdr3_aa: CASTRTGDQPQHF; cdr3_nt: TGTGCCAGTACAAGAACAGGGGATCAGCCCCAGCATTTT
v_call: TRBV5-1; cdr3_length: 14; d_call: -; clone_size: -; j_call: TRBJ1-1; cdr3_aa: CASRSYDMNTEAFF; cdr3_nt: TGCGCCAGCAGGAGCTACGACATGAACACTGAAGCTTTCTTT
v_call: TRBV2; cdr3_length: 14; d_call: -; clone_size: -; j_call: TRBJ1-3; cdr3_aa: CAAAGWRSGNTIYF; cdr3_nt: TGTGCCGCGGCAGGGTGGAGATCTGGAAACACCATATATTTT
v_call: TRBV21-1; cdr3_length: 13; d_call: -; clone_size: -; j_call: TRBJ2-2; cdr3_aa: CASSKAISRELFF; cdr3_nt: TGTGCCAGCAGCAAAGCTATCAGTCGGGAGCTGTTTTTT
v_call: TRBV30; cdr3_length: 14; d_call: -; clone_size: once; j_call: TRBJ1-1; cdr3_aa: CAWSYGRGNTEAFF; cdr3_nt: TGTGCCTGGAGTTATGGGAGGGGAAACACTGAAGCTTTCTTT
v_call: TRBV19; cdr3_length: 16; d_call: -; clone_size: -; j_call: TRBJ1-1; cdr3_aa: CASSLPRDIKQTEAFF; cdr3_nt: TGTGCCAGTAGTCTGCCGAGGGACATTAAGCAGACTGAAGCTTTCTTT
v_call: TRBV5-6; cdr3_length: 16; d_call: -; clone_size: -; j_call: TRBJ2-3; cdr3_aa: CASSLAGSSSTDTQYF; cdr3_nt: TGTGCCAGCAGCTTGGCGGGGAGCTCTAGCACAGATACGCAGTATTTT
v_call: TRBV13; cdr3_length: 15; d_call: TRBD1; clone_size: -; j_call: TRBJ2-2; cdr3_aa: CASSLGQGAGGELFF; cdr3_nt: TGTGCCAGCAGCCTTGGACAGGGGGCTGGCGGGGAGCTGTTTTTT
v_call: TRBV5-1; cdr3_length: 16; d_call: TRBD2; clone_size: -; j_call: TRBJ2-5; cdr3_aa: CASSSQTSGGQETQYF; cdr3_nt: TGCGCCAGCAGCTCCCAGACTAGCGGGGGCCAAGAGACCCAGTACTTC
v_call: TRBV29-1; cdr3_length: 13; d_call: -; clone_size: -; j_call: TRBJ1-1; cdr3_aa: CSASADSSTEAFF; cdr3_nt: TGCAGCGCTTCTGCGGACAGCAGCACTGAAGCTTTCTTT
v_call: TRBV7-2; cdr3_length: 14; d_call: -; clone_size: once; j_call: TRBJ2-7; cdr3_aa: CASSLDRSTYEQYF; cdr3_nt: TGTGCCAGCAGCTTAGACCGTAGTACCTACGAGCAGTACTTC
v_call: TRBV15; cdr3_length: 15; d_call: -; clone_size: once; j_call: TRBJ1-5; cdr3_aa: CATSRLTTFNQPQHF; cdr3_nt: TGTGCCACCAGCAGACTTACAACCTTCAATCAGCCCCAGCATTTT
v_call: TRBV5-4; cdr3_length: 14; d_call: -; clone_size: -; j_call: TRBJ1-5; cdr3_aa: CASSLLEGNQPQHF; cdr3_nt: TGTGCCAGCAGCTTGCTAGAAGGCAATCAGCCCCAGCATTTT